The rows below give T cell receptor beta chains drawn from one sample of a study of blood T cells in healthy people across ages. TCRdb ran MiXCR on the 5' RACE reads and lists one entry per CDR3 protein. In the table there are approximately 1.5 million distinct CDR3 sequences, approximately 32% of which are singletons. The sample consisted of blood. All receptors derive from a woman aged 30 to 39 in good health. CDR3s include the opening cysteine and the closing phenylalanine or tryptophan. Fields, in order: CDR3 DNA, CDR3 protein, clone size, V gene, D gene, J gene. The D gene is left open where the match is weak. Some rows have no size entry. The others give once, few or many, or a class for an expanded clone.

CDR3 DNA: TGTGCCAGCAGCCCCGGACTCCTCCCCCGTGAGCAGTTCTTC
CDR3 protein: CASSPGLLPREQFF
clone size: NA
V gene: TRBV9
D gene: NA
J gene: TRBJ2-1

CDR3 DNA: TGCAGTGCTAGAGACGTACAGGGACAACACCGGGATGGCTACACCTTC
CDR3 protein: CSARDVQGQHRDGYTF
clone size: NA
V gene: TRBV20-1
D gene: NA
J gene: TRBJ1-2

CDR3 DNA: TGTGCCAGCAGCCGACTGATTCGGGAGACCCAGTACTTC
CDR3 protein: CASSRLIRETQYF
clone size: NA
V gene: TRBV6-6
D gene: NA
J gene: TRBJ2-5

CDR3 DNA: TGCAGTGCTATCCCCGGGGGTCCTAGCACAGATACGCAGTATTTT
CDR3 protein: CSAIPGGPSTDTQYF
clone size: NA
V gene: TRBV20-1
D gene: NA
J gene: TRBJ2-3

CDR3 DNA: TGCAGTGCCTCCCCACTAGCGGGAGTCGGTAATGAGCAGTTCTTC
CDR3 protein: CSASPLAGVGNEQFF
clone size: many
V gene: TRBV20-1
D gene: TRBD2
J gene: TRBJ2-1

CDR3 DNA: TGTGCCAGCAGTGCTACAGGGTACGCTGAAGCTTTCTTT
CDR3 protein: CASSATGYAEAFF
clone size: once
V gene: TRBV6-1
D gene: NA
J gene: TRBJ1-1

CDR3 DNA: TGTGCCACCAATAGCGGGACACTCTCCTACAATGGGCAGTTCTTC
CDR3 protein: CATNSGTLSYNGQFF
clone size: NA
V gene: TRBV27
D gene: TRBD2
J gene: TRBJ2-1

CDR3 DNA: TGTGCCAGCAGCCAGACAGCCTCTAACTATGGCTACACCTTC
CDR3 protein: CASSQTASNYGYTF
clone size: NA
V gene: TRBV12-3/TRBV12-4
D gene: NA
J gene: TRBJ1-2

CDR3 DNA: TGTGCCAGCAGCCCCGGCCCCGCTTCTAACTATGGCTACACCTTC
CDR3 protein: CASSPGPASNYGYTF
clone size: few
V gene: TRBV7-3
D gene: NA
J gene: TRBJ1-2

CDR3 DNA: TGTGCCATCAGTGAGTCGGAAGCTCGCGTTCTCTACACCTTC
CDR3 protein: CAISESEARVLYTF
clone size: few
V gene: TRBV10-3
D gene: NA
J gene: TRBJ1-2

CDR3 DNA: TGTGCCAGCAGCTTGGGACTGGGAACCTACAATGAGCAGTTCTTC
CDR3 protein: CASSLGLGTYNEQFF
clone size: NA
V gene: TRBV7-3
D gene: NA
J gene: TRBJ2-1

CDR3 DNA: TGTGCCAGCAGCGCGAGTGTAGCGGGGGGCTACAATGAGCAGTACTTC
CDR3 protein: CASSASVAGGYNEQYF
clone size: once
V gene: TRBV9
D gene: TRBD2
J gene: TRBJ2-7

CDR3 DNA: TGTGCCAGCAGTTTACATACGGGGGGATACAATGAGCAGTTCTTC
CDR3 protein: CASSLHTGGYNEQFF
clone size: few
V gene: TRBV27
D gene: TRBD2
J gene: TRBJ2-1

CDR3 DNA: TGTGCCAGCAGCCCGTCGGTTGGGGGGCCCCACTTC
CDR3 protein: CASSPSVGGPHF
clone size: NA
V gene: TRBV7-9
D gene: NA
J gene: TRBJ2-7

CDR3 DNA: TGTGCCAGCAGCCCCTCCGGGACTGACTACGAGCAGTACTTC
CDR3 protein: CASSPSGTDYEQYF
clone size: many
V gene: TRBV9
D gene: NA
J gene: TRBJ2-7

CDR3 DNA: TGTGCCAGCAGTTACCAGGAGGGTTATCAAGACGGCTATGGCTACACCTTC
CDR3 protein: CASSYQEGYQDGYGYTF
clone size: NA
V gene: TRBV6-5
D gene: NA
J gene: TRBJ1-2

CDR3 DNA: TGCAGTGCCCTAGGACTAGCGGGGAGGCACGAGCAGTACTTC
CDR3 protein: CSALGLAGRHEQYF
clone size: NA
V gene: TRBV20-1
D gene: TRBD2
J gene: TRBJ2-7

CDR3 DNA: TGTGCCAGCAGCCACGGACAGGGTGAGAAGTACTTC
CDR3 protein: CASSHGQGEKYF
clone size: few
V gene: TRBV7-3
D gene: TRBD1
J gene: TRBJ2-5

CDR3 DNA: TGTGCCAGCAGCTCCTCAACAACGGAGACCCAGTACTTC
CDR3 protein: CASSSSTTETQYF
clone size: NA
V gene: TRBV21-1
D gene: NA
J gene: TRBJ2-5

CDR3 DNA: TGTGCCAGCAGTTCTCGACAGTCTGGGGCCAACGTCCTGACTTTC
CDR3 protein: CASSSRQSGANVLTF
clone size: few
V gene: TRBV28
D gene: NA
J gene: TRBJ2-6

CDR3 DNA: TGTGCCAGCAGCCAAGATGGTAGCGGTGACGGGTACTACAATGAGCAGTTCTTC
CDR3 protein: CASSQDGSGDGYYNEQFF
clone size: NA
V gene: TRBV4-2
D gene: NA
J gene: TRBJ2-1

CDR3 DNA: TGTGCCAGCAGTTTATCGTGGAGGGGGCCCGGACTAGCCCCCGGCACAGATACGCAGTATTTT
CDR3 protein: CASSLSWRGPGLAPGTDTQYF
clone size: NA
V gene: TRBV27
D gene: NA
J gene: TRBJ2-3